What follows are 16 T cell receptor beta chains derived from one specimen sequenced in a study of early T cells in non-severe SARS-CoV-2 infection. TCRdb reprocessed the 5' RACE reads with MiXCR, giving one entry per CDR3 protein. The repertoire holds tens of thousands of distinct CDR3 sequences, with around 7% as singletons. The sample consisted of whole blood. Receptor source: an adult who was a healthcare worker with PCR-confirmed SARS-CoV-2 infection or an uninfected control (not recorded which).

This clonotype was seen only a few times. The CDR3 is CASRRTGGADTQYF. The CDR3 DNA follows: TGTGCCAGCCGAAGAACAGGGGGCGCGGATACGCAGTATTTT. The chain combines TRBV19 with TRBJ2-3, with 9 nucleotides matching TRBD1. With V trimmed by 9 bases and J by 6 bases, 10 bases remained unmatched. The CDR3 sequence is 14 residues long. Germline V gene sequence: CDR1 LNHDA, CDR2 SQIVND (reference sequence).

At least ten counts were recorded for this clonotype. The chain recombines TRBV7-8 with TRBJ2-3; 11 bases map to TRBD2. V shed 5 bases and J 5 bases; nucleotides not matched to a gene: 6. CDR3 length: 15 residues. Germline loops: CDR1 SGHVS, CDR2 FQNEAQ. Here the CDR3 reads CASSATSGGRDTQYF. The CDR3 DNA sequence: TGTGCCAGCAGCGCTACTAGCGGGGGTAGAGATACGCAGTATTTT.

J is TRBJ2-7 and V is TRBV7-9, with 7 positions matching TRBD1. This CDR3 has 15 residues. In germline, CDR1 is SEHNR, CDR2 FQNEAQ (reference sequence). The ends lost 5 bases at V and 3 bases at J; junction bases unmatched: 10. In DNA, the CDR3 is TGTGCCAGCAGCAACGGACAGGCGGTGCGCTACGAGCAGTACTTC. Translation: CASSNGQAVRYEQYF.

The chain employs TRBV4-3 and TRBJ2-7; weak D call: TRBD2 (5 bases). Per the germline V gene, CDR1 is LGHNA and CDR2 is YSLEER. The V and J ends lost 0 bases and 5 bases respectively, with 17 bases between them. The CDR3 has 16 amino acids. The CDR3 sequence is CASSQEGTGEFDEQYF. Here the CDR3 DNA reads TGCGCCAGCAGCCAAGAGGGAACCGGGGAATTTGACGAGCAGTACTTC.

This chain uses TRBV12-3 or TRBV12-4 with TRBJ2-5; D ambiguous. The CDR3 has 14 residues. Trimming left V 6 bases short and J 2 bases short, with 13 bases between. As DNA, the CDR3 is TGTGCCAGCAGCCCTGGACCAAGTCAAGAGACCCAGTACTTC. Protein sequence: CASSPGPSQETQYF.

V gene TRBV28 combines with J gene TRBJ2-1; 11 bases line up with TRBD2. The trim removed 2 bases at V and 0 bases at J, leaving 0 bases unmatched. This CDR3 region has 16 residues. Germline V gene sequence: CDR1 MDHEN, CDR2 SYDVKM. CDR3 bases: TGTGCCAGCAGTTTACTAGCGGGGGGCTCCTACAATGAGCAGTTCTTC. It yields the protein CASSLLAGGSYNEQFF.

The gene calls are TRBV6-5 and TRBJ2-5; weak D call: TRBD1 (6 bases). This CDR3 region has 16 residues. Trimming left V 2 bases short and J 4 bases short, with 17 bases between. The germline CDR1 and CDR2 sequences are MNHEY and SVGAGI. CDR3 DNA sequence: TGTGCCAGCAGTTACGGGGTGAGGACAGACGGAGAGACCCAGTACTTC. It translates to CASSYGVRTDGETQYF.

This clonotype was seen repeatedly, ten times or more. The chain employs TRBV2 and TRBJ1-5; possible D gene TRBD1, 6 bases. The CDR3 length is 14 residues. Germline lookup yields CDR1 SNHLY and CDR2 FYNNEI. V was trimmed by 6 bases and J by 3 bases, leaving 12 bases between them. CDR3 in DNA: TGTGCCAGCAGGGCCGACAGGACCAATCAGCCCCAGCATTTT. It specifies CASRADRTNQPQHF. Using reference TRBV2 and TRBJ1-5 for the parts outside the CDR3, the full variable domain is EPEVTQTPSHQVTQMGQEVILRCVPISNHLYFYWYRQILGQKVEFLVSFYNNEISEKSEIFDDQFSVERPDGSNFTLKIRSTKLEDSAMYFCASRADRTNQPQHFGDGTRLSIL.

This clonotype was detected many times. The chain carries TRBV5-6 and TRBJ1-1; D uncertain. The CDR3 runs 13 residues. Germline values: CDR1 SGHDT, CDR2 YYEEEE. Deletions cut 5 bases from V and 1 base from J, with 9 bases between. CDR3 amino acids: CASRSQPNTEAFF. DNA of the CDR3: TGTGCCAGCAGGTCCCAACCGAACACTGAAGCTTTCTTT.

Here the CDR3 reads CASRQGWDTEAFF. The CDR3 bases are TGCGCCAGCAGACAGGGGTGGGACACTGAAGCTTTCTTT. The chain couples TRBV10-1 to TRBJ1-1; 7 bases fit TRBD1. This CDR3 has 13 amino acids. Germline CDR1 is WNHNN and CDR2 is SYGVQD (reference sequence). V was clipped by 6 bases and J by 3 bases; unmatched bases: 4.

The rearrangement links TRBV3-1 to TRBJ1-1; no reliable D call. Trimming pared 1 base from V and 6 bases from J, leaving 9 bases between. The germline gives CDR1 LGHDT, CDR2 YNNKEL (reference sequence). There are 13 residues in the CDR3. CDR3 protein: CASSQAPTAEAFF. CDR3 nucleotides: TGTGCCAGCAGCCAAGCCCCCACAGCTGAAGCTTTCTTT.

This clonotype appeared a few times. The chain joins TRBV4-1 to TRBJ1-1, with D unresolved. V was shortened by 6 bases and J by 5 bases, with 13 bases between the two germline ends. The CDR3 has 13 amino acids. Germline V gene sequence: CDR1 MGHRA, CDR2 YSYEKL. CDR3 sequence (DNA): TGCGCCAGCAGTCCCGGTCGGGGAACTGAAGCTTTCTTT. It specifies CASSPGRGTEAFF.

This clonotype was seen at least ten times. The J gene is TRBJ2-3, the V gene TRBV10-3, with 7 bases that match TRBD1. This CDR3 region has 15 residues. From germline, CDR1 is ENHRY and CDR2 SYGVKD. V lost 11 bases to trimming and J lost 12 bases; unmatched junction nucleotides: 23. The DNA of the CDR3 is TGTGCCGCTTCCCCAGCAGACAGGGAAGGGTATGAACAGTATTTT. Encoded protein: CAASPADREGYEQYF.

This clonotype has just a few counts. CDR3 nucleotide sequence: TGTGCCAGCAGTCTACCCCTGGACGGCCTTGAAGGCTACACCTTC. Translated: CASSLPLDGLEGYTF. The chain carries TRBV6-6 and TRBJ1-2; D is unclear. Trimming removed 5 bases from V and 8 bases from J, with 21 bases in between. Germline CDR1 and CDR2: MNHNY and SVGAGI (reference sequence). This CDR3 is built from 15 residues.

CDR3 sequence reads: CASRGGGSSYEQYF. In DNA, the CDR3 is TGTGCCAGCAGGGGCGGGGGCTCCTCCTACGAGCAGTACTTC. This sequence joins TRBV6-2 or TRBV6-3 and TRBJ2-7; TRBD2 is a possible D gene (7 bases). CDR3 length equals 14 residues. Germline CDR1 and CDR2: MNHEY and SVGEGT. The V end lost 6 bases, the J end lost 0 bases, and 12 bases lay between the germline ends.

This clonotype was observed many times. The chain employs TRBV7-9 and TRBJ2-2; D ambiguous. The V gene's germline CDR1 is SEHNR and CDR2 FQNEAQ (reference sequence). V was cut by 5 bases and J by 3 bases, with 13 bases left in between. There are 15 residues in the CDR3. The CDR3: CASSRPTGDTGELFF. The CDR3 DNA reads as TGTGCCAGCAGCCGACCAACCGGCGACACCGGGGAGCTGTTTTTT.